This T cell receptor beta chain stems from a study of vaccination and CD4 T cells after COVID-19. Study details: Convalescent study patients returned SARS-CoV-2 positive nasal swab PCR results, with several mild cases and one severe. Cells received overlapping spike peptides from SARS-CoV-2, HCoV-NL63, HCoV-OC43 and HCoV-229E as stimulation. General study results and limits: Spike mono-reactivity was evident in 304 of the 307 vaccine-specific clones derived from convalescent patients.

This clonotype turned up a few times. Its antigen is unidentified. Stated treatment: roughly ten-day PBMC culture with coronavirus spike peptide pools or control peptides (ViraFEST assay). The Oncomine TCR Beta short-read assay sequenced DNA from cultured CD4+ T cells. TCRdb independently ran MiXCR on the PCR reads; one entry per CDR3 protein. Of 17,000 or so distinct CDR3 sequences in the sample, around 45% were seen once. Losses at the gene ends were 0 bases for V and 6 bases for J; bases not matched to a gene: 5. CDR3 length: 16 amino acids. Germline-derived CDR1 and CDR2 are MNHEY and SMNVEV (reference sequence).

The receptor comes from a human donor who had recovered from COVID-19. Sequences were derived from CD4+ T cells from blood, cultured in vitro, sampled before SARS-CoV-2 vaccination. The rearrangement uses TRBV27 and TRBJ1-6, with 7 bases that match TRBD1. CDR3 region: CASSLSGTAPNSPLHF. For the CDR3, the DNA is TGTGCCAGCAGTTTATCAGGGACAGCACCTAATTCACCCCTCCACTTT.